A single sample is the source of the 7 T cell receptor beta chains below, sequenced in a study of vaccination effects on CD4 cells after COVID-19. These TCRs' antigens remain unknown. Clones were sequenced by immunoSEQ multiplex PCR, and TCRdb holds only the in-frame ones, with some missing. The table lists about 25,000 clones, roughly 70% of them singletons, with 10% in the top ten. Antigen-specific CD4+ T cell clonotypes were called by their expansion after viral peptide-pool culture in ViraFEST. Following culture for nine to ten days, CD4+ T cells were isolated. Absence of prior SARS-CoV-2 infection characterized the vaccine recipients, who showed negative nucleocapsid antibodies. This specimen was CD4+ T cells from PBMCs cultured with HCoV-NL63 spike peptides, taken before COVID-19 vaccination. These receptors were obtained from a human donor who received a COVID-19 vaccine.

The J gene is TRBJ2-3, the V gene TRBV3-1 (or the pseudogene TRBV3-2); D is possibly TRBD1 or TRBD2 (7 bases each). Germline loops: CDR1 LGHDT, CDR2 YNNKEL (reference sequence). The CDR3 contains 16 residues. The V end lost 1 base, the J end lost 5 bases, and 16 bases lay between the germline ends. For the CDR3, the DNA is TGTGCCAGCAGCCAAGCCAGGGGGGGCGGGAGAGATACGCAGTATTTT. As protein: CASSQARGGGRDTQYF.

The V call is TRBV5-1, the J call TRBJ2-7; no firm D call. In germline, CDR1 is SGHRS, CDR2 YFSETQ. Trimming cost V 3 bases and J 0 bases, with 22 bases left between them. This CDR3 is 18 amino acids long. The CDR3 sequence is CASSSPTGLGFSSYEQYF. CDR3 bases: TGCGCCAGCAGCTCGCCCACCGGTTTGGGGTTCAGCTCCTACGAGCAGTACTTC.

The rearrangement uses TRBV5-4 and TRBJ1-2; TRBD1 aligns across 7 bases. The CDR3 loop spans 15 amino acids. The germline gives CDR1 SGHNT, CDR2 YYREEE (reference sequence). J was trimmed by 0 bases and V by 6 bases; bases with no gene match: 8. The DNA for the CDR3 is TGTGCCAGCACCAGGGGGGACAAAGCTAACTATGGCTACACCTTC. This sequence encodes CASTRGDKANYGYTF.

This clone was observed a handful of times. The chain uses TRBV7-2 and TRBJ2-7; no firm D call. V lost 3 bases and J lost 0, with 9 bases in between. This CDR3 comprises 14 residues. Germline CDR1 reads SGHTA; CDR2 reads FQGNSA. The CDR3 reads CASSLMGGSYEQYF. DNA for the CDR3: TGTGCCAGCAGCTTGATGGGCGGCTCCTACGAGCAGTACTTC.

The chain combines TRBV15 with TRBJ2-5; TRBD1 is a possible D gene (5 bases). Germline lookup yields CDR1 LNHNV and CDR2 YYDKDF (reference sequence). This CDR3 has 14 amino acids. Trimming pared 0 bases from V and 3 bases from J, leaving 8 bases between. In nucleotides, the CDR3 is TGTGCCACCAGCAGAGACAGGGTGGAAGAGACCCAGTACTTC. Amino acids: CATSRDRVEETQYF.

Here the CDR3 reads CASSMGTDTQYF. CDR3 bases: TGTGCCAGTAGTATGGGCACAGATACGCAGTATTTT. V is TRBV19 and J is TRBJ2-3, with no clear D. The germline V and J ends were trimmed by 3 bases and 1 base, with 2 bases remaining between them. Germline CDR1 LNHDA, CDR2 SQIVND (reference sequence). CDR3 length: 12 amino acids. Combining the CDR3 with reference TRBV19 and TRBJ2-3 gives the whole variable domain DGGITQSPKYLFRKEGQNVTLSCEQNLNHDAMYWYRQDPGQGLRLIYYSQIVNDFQKGDIAEGYSVSREKKESFPLTVTSAQKNPTAFYLCASSMGTDTQYFGPGTRLTVL.

The CDR3 nucleotides read TGTGCCAGCAGCTTATCAGCAGGTGGCTACACCTTC. Its translation: CASSLSAGGYTF. This chain links TRBV5-6 with TRBJ1-2; no definite D call. Looked up from germline, CDR1 is SGHDT and CDR2 is YYEEEE. This CDR3 contains 12 residues. Trimming pared 2 bases from V and 7 bases from J, leaving 9 bases between.